These 17 T cell receptor beta chains came from one sample sequenced in a study of T cell repertoires in cytomegalovirus infection. Antigens of these TCRs are unknown. MiXCR was run by TCRdb on the reads, yielding one entry per CDR3 protein. Of 75,000 to 100,000 distinct CDR3 sequences in the sample, approximately 30% are singletons; the top ten hold roughly 70%. The sequences come from CD8+ T cells from cultured PBMCs, collected from culture after CMV antigen stimulation. These receptors originate from a human donor in good health (CMV status not recorded). Some clones in this sample may be carry-over from other donors' samples.

This chain uses TRBV7-2 with TRBJ2-7; 7 bases agree with TRBD1. Germline CDR1 and CDR2: SGHTA and FQGNSA. Unmatched junction bases numbered 12, after V lost 5 bases and J lost 5 bases. The CDR3 has 15 amino acids. The CDR3 DNA sequence: TGTGCCAGCAGCAATGACAGGGAAAGATGGAACGAGCAGTACTTC. Translating it yields CASSNDRERWNEQYF. The full variable domain, rest sourced from reference TRBV7-2 and TRBJ2-7, is GAGVSQSPSNKVTEKGKDVELRCDPISGHTALYWYRQSLGQGLEFLIYFQGNSAPDKSGLPSDRFSAERTGGSVSTLTIQRTQQEDSAVYLCASSNDRERWNEQYFGPGTRLTVT.

This chain links TRBV4-1 with TRBJ1-4; 7 bases agree with TRBD1. Unmatched junction bases numbered 5, after V lost 4 bases and J lost 3 bases. The CDR3 loop spans 15 amino acids. Germline loops: CDR1 MGHRA, CDR2 YSYEKL. Written as DNA, the CDR3 is TGCGCCAGCAGCCTGAACAGGGGTGCTAATGAAAAACTGTTTTTT. Translating it yields CASSLNRGANEKLFF.

V is TRBV3-1 and J is TRBJ1-1; 7 bases agree with TRBD1. The CDR3 is 20 residues long. With 1 base clipped from V and 1 base from J, the junction kept 18 bases outside the gene matches. The germline V gene encodes CDR1 LGHDT and CDR2 YNNKEL (reference sequence). CDR3 bases: TGTGCCAGCAGCCAAGGCCCAGTCGGTTGGTCAGGGACAGAGAACACTGAAGCTTTCTTT. This encodes CASSQGPVGWSGTENTEAFF.

This chain joins TRBV30 and TRBJ2-3; 9 bases map to TRBD1. CDR1 is GTSNPN, CDR2 SVGIG, per germline (reference sequence). The CDR3 extends over 15 amino acids. V gave up 1 base and J gave up 3 bases; unmatched junction bases: 5. The CDR3 DNA reads as TGTGCCTGGAGTGACAGGACAGGGGTTACAGATACGCAGTATTTT. Amino acid sequence: CAWSDRTGVTDTQYF. The complete variable domain, with remaining parts taken from reference TRBV30 and TRBJ2-3, reads SQTIHQWPATLVQPVGSPLSLECTVEGTSNPNLYWYRQAAGRGLQLLFYSVGIGQISSEVPQNLSASRPQDRQFILSSKKLLLSDSGFYLCAWSDRTGVTDTQYFGPGTRLTVL.

This clonotype was recorded at least ten times. This chain connects TRBV7-9 to TRBJ2-7, with D possibly being TRBD1 (6 bases). Germline loops: CDR1 SEHNR, CDR2 FQNEAQ (reference sequence). This CDR3 spans 16 amino acids. V dropped 5 bases and J dropped 5 bases, with 22 bases sitting between them. In nucleotides, the CDR3 is TGTGCCAGCAGCCGATCAAATTTACAGGGAGAGCACGAGCAGTACTTC. Translation gives CASSRSNLQGEHEQYF.

This clonotype occurred many times. The chain uses TRBV15 and TRBJ2-2; D is ambiguous. The CDR3 covers 16 residues. Germline CDR1 is LNHNV and CDR2 is YYDKDF (reference sequence). The ends were cut back, 0 bases at V and 1 base at J, with 9 bases in the middle. CDR3 amino acids: CATSRDLSGNTGELFF. In DNA form, the CDR3 reads TGTGCCACCAGCAGAGATCTATCAGGGAACACCGGGGAGCTGTTTTTT.

The chain has TRBV6-8 and TRBJ2-7, with TRBD1 as a possible D gene (5 bases). The CDR3 length is 15 residues. Germline V gene lookup returns CDR1 MNHGY and CDR2 SAAAGT. The V and J ends lost 0 bases and 3 bases respectively, with 12 bases between them. CDR3 sequence reads: CASSYSAGSLYEQYF. CDR3 nucleotide sequence: TGTGCCAGCAGTTACTCGGCAGGGTCCCTCTACGAGCAGTACTTC.

This clonotype was counted at least ten times. The chain has TRBV6-2 or TRBV6-3 and TRBJ2-3; 7 nucleotides match TRBD1. V lost 6 bases, J lost 2 bases, and 17 bases stayed unmatched. The length of the CDR3 is 18 residues. Germline assignment: CDR1 MNHEY and CDR2 SVGEGT. The CDR3 DNA is TGTGCCAGCAGCCTGAGCGTGTGGACAGGACTCATCACAGATACGCAGTATTTT. This translates into CASSLSVWTGLITDTQYF.

To note about this clonotype: In this CDR3 the conserved last residue, phenylalanine or tryptophan, is missing, so a read error is likely. The DNA is left out, because the CDR3 cannot be placed on it with certainty; the CDR3 is given as TCRdb lists it. This chain links TRBV6-6 with TRBJ1-2; no DNA check was done on the table's D call, TRBD1. Germline V gene sequence: CDR1 MNHNY, CDR2 SVGAGI (reference sequence). The CDR3 comprises 14 residues, both ends counted. The CDR3 protein is CASSRAGPLDVLGV.

The rearrangement uses TRBV12-3 or TRBV12-4 and TRBJ1-2; TRBD1 agrees at 9 bases. This CDR3 region has 14 residues. The V segment lost 5 bases and the J segment 8 bases; nucleotides outside the gene matches: 9. This chain's CDR3 is CASSTGGTGGGYTF. The CDR3, as DNA: TGTGCCAGCAGTACAGGGGGCACCGGGGGAGGCTACACCTTC.

This clonotype was seen a handful of times. The chain carries TRBV4-2 and TRBJ1-4; D unclear. This CDR3 is 12 amino acids long. Per germline, CDR1 LGHNA and CDR2 YNFKEQ. V dropped 6 bases and J dropped 8 bases, with 10 bases sitting between them. This chain's CDR3 is CASSPLGEKLFF. In DNA, the CDR3 is TGTGCCAGCAGTCCCTTAGGGGAAAAACTGTTTTTT.

This clonotype was detected many times. The chain combines TRBV11-3 with TRBJ2-3; D unresolved. The CDR3 contains 14 residues. V lost 2 bases and J lost 0, with 6 bases in between. The germline V gene encodes CDR1 SGHNT and CDR2 YENEEA. The CDR3 coding sequence is TGTGCCAGCAGCTTAACAACTAGCACAGATACGCAGTATTTT. Translated: CASSLTTSTDTQYF.

This clonotype turned up a few times. J is TRBJ2-5 and V is TRBV7-6; no clear D. The germline CDR1 and CDR2 sequences are SGHVS and FNYEAQ. Between the trimmed V and J ends, which lost 1 base and 9 bases, there was a span of 15 bases. The length of the CDR3 is 14 residues. CDR3 sequence: CASSLVGGDGAQYF. For the CDR3, the DNA is TGTGCCAGCAGCTTAGTTGGTGGAGATGGAGCCCAGTACTTC.

This sequence joins TRBV19 and TRBJ1-1, with D perhaps matching TRBD1 (6 bases). This CDR3 has 12 residues. Germline assignment: CDR1 LNHDA and CDR2 SQIVND (reference sequence). Trimming left V 9 bases short and J 8 bases short, with 16 bases between. In DNA, the CDR3 is TGTGCCAGCCGACAGGTTGGAACCGAAGCTTTCTTT. Translation gives CASRQVGTEAFF.

This clonotype appeared once. The genes are TRBV28 and TRBJ2-1, with D possibly being TRBD1 (6 bases). Germline assignment: CDR1 MDHEN and CDR2 SYDVKM. This CDR3 spans 12 amino acids. V was cut by 7 bases and J by 7 bases, with 11 bases left in between. The CDR3 sequence: CASTGVGNEQFF. CDR3 nucleotide sequence: TGTGCCAGCACAGGGGTTGGAAATGAGCAGTTCTTC.

This chain joins TRBV27 and TRBJ1-5; a weak D match, TRBD1 (6 bases). CDR3 length equals 15 residues. V lost 6 bases to trimming and J lost 0 bases, with 12 bases between them. The germline V gene has CDR1 MNHEY and CDR2 SMNVEV (reference sequence). The DNA of the CDR3 is TGTGCCAGCAGACCCACAGGGTATAGCAATCAGCCCCAGCATTTT. Residues: CASRPTGYSNQPQHF.

This clonotype was recorded at least ten times. CDR3 residues: CASSYSRDRIVEQYF. CDR3 nucleotide sequence: TGTGCCAGCAGTTACTCGCGGGACAGGATAGTGGAGCAGTACTTC. V and J are TRBV6-5 and TRBJ2-7; 8 positions agree with TRBD1. The CDR3 consists of 15 residues. Germline CDR1 reads MNHEY; CDR2 reads SVGAGI. Losses at the gene ends were 0 bases for V and 7 bases for J; bases not matched to a gene: 8.